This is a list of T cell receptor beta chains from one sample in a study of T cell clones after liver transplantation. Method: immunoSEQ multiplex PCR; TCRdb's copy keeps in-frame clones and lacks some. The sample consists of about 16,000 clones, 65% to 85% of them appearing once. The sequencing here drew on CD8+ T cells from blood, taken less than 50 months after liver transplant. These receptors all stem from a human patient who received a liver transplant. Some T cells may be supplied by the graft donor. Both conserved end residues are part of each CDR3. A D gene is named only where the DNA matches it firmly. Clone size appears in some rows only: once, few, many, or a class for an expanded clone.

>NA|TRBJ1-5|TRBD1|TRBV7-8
CASSGSGTAYEPQHF
TGTGCCAGCAGCGGGTCCGGGACAGCTTATGAGCCCCAGCATTTT
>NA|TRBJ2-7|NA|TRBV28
CASSELAVNYEQYF
TGTGCCAGCAGCGAGCTAGCTGTAAACTACGAGCAGTACTTC
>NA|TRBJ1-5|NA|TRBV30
CAWSFWGQSNQPQHF
TGTGCCTGGAGTTTCTGGGGGCAAAGCAATCAGCCCCAGCATTTT
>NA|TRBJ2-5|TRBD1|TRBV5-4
CASSSGDSYQETQYF
TGTGCCAGCAGCTCCGGGGACAGTTACCAAGAGACCCAGTACTTC
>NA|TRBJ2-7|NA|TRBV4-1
CASSQGPAGQQYF
TGCGCCAGCAGCCAAGGGCCAGCGGGCCAGCAGTACTTC
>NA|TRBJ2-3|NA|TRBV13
CASSPRRRDTQYF
TGTGCCAGCAGCCCCAGACGGCGGGATACGCAGTATTTT
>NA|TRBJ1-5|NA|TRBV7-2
CASSKPGDHRNQPQHF
TGTGCCAGCAGCAAACCAGGGGACCACCGCAATCAGCCCCAGCATTTT
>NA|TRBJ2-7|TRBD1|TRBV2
CASISVYGTASYEQYF
TGTGCCAGCATCAGTGTGTATGGGACAGCCTCCTACGAGCAGTACTTC
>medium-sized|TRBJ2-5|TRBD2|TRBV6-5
CASSYWRGGDQETQYF
TGTGCCAGCAGTTACTGGCGGGGGGGGGACCAAGAGACCCAGTACTTC
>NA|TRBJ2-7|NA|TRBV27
CASRDTGSYEQYF
TGTGCCAGCAGGGACACCGGCTCCTACGAGCAGTACTTC
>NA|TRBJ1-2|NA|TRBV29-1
CSVLDNYGYTF
TGCAGCGTTCTAGATAACTATGGCTACACCTTC
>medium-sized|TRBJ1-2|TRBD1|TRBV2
CASSEEGALGAHYGYTF
TGTGCCAGCAGTGAGGAGGGGGCACTAGGGGCACACTATGGCTACACCTTC
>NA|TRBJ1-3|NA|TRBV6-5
CASSYSGDPGNTIYF
TGTGCCAGCAGTTACTCTGGGGATCCCGGAAACACCATATATTTT
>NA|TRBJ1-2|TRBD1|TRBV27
CASSLSGRGRVYGYTF
TGTGCCAGCAGTTTATCGGGCAGGGGGCGCGTCTATGGCTACACCTTC
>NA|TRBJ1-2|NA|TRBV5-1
CASSFPREGNYGYTF
TGCGCCAGCAGCTTCCCCAGGGAGGGGAACTATGGCTACACCTTC
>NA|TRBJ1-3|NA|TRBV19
CASYSPATGNTIYF
TGTGCCAGTTACTCACCGGCAACTGGAAACACCATATATTTT
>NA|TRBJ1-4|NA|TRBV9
CASSVGRTGDEKLFF
TGTGCCAGCAGCGTAGGAAGGACGGGCGATGAAAAACTGTTTTTT
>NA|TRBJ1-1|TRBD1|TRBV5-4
CASSWTGEDTEAFF
TGTGCCAGCAGCTGGACAGGGGAAGACACTGAAGCTTTCTTT
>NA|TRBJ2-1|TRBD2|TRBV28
CASRLLGLAGESGPTNEQFF
TGTGCCAGCAGGCTGTTGGGGCTAGCGGGGGAATCGGGACCTACAAATGAGCAGTTCTTC
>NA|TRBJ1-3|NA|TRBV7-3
CASSLDWGRGNTIYF
TGTGCCAGCAGCTTAGACTGGGGGCGAGGAAACACCATATATTTT
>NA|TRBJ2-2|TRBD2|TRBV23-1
CASSQTTGTSGASTGELFF
TGCGCCAGCAGTCAAACCACCGGGACTAGCGGTGCGAGTACCGGGGAGCTGTTTTTT
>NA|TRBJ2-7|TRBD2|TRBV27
CASSLWGGKSYEQYF
TGTGCCAGCAGTTTATGGGGAGGGAAGTCCTACGAGCAGTACTTC
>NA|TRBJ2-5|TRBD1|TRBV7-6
CASSPRRDSQETQYF
TGTGCCAGCAGCCCGCGTAGGGACAGCCAAGAGACCCAGTACTTC
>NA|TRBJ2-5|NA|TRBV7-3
CASSLDGGMETQYF
TGTGCCAGCAGCTTAGATGGGGGGATGGAGACCCAGTACTTC
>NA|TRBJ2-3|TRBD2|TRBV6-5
CASRGGLAGTDTQYF
TGTGCCAGCAGGGGGGGACTAGCGGGAACAGATACGCAGTATTTT
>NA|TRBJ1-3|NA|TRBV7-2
CASSHTSSGNTIYF
TGCGCCAGCAGCCATACAAGCTCTGGAAACACCATATATTTT
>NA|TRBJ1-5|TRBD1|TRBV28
CASSIIRDRGINQPQHF
TGTGCCAGCAGTATCATCCGGGACAGGGGAATTAATCAGCCCCAGCATTTT
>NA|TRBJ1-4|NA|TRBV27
CASSLAWAGDEKLFF
TGTGCCAGCAGTTTAGCGTGGGCGGGCGATGAAAAACTGTTTTTT
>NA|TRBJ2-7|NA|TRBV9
CASTPRDHSYEQYF
TGTGCCAGCACCCCTAGGGACCACTCCTACGAGCAGTACTTC
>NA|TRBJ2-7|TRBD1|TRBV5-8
CASGAGTGYEQYF
TGTGCCAGCGGTGCCGGGACAGGCTACGAGCAGTACTTC
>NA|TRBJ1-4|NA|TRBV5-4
CASSLLDGKDNEKLFF
TGTGCCAGCAGCTTGTTGGACGGGAAGGATAATGAAAAACTGTTTTTT
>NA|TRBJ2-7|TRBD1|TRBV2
CASSEADRAEYEQYF
TGTGCCAGCAGTGAAGCGGACAGGGCAGAATACGAGCAGTACTTC